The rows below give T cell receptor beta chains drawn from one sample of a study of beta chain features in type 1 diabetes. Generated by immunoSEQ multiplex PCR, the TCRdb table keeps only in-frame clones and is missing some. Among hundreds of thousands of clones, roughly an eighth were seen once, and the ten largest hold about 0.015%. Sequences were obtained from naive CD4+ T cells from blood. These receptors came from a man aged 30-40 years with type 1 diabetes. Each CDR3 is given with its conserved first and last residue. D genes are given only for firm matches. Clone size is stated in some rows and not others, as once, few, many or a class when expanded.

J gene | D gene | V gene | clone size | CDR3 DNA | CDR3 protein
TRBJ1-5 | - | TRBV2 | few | TGTGCCAGCAGGGTACAGGATCAACAGCCCCAGCATTTT | CASRVQDQQPQHF
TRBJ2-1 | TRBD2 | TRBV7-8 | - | TGTGCCAGCAGCTCCACCCGGGTAGCGGGATTCTCCTACAATGAGCAGTTCTTC | CASSSTRVAGFSYNEQFF
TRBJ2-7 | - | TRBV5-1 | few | TGCGCCAGCAGCTTGGGCCCCAATTTGGCCGACGAGCAGTACTTC | CASSLGPNLADEQYF
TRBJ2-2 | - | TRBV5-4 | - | TGTGCCAGCAGCTCCTCGGGGAACACCGGGGAGCTGTTTTTT | CASSSSGNTGELFF
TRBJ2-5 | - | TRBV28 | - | TGTGCCAGCAGTTTAGCGTTACAGACCCAGTACTTC | CASSLALQTQYF
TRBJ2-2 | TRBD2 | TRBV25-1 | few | TGTGCCAGCAGACCCGGGACTAGCGGGAACACCGGGGAGCTGTTTTTT | CASRPGTSGNTGELFF
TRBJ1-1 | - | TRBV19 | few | TGTGCCAGTAGTGTCCGCCCGGGAGACACTGAAGCTTTCTTT | CASSVRPGDTEAFF
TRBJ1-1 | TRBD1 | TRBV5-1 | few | TGCGCCAGCGAACCCGGACAGGGGGCTCCTGAAGCTTTCTTT | CASEPGQGAPEAFF
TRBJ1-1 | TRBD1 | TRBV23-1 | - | TGCGCCAGCAGGCGACAGGGTACAAGGAACACTGAAGCTTTCTTT | CASRRQGTRNTEAFF
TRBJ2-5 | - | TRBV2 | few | TGTGCCTCCGCTAGCGAAGAGACCCAGTACTTC | CASASEETQYF
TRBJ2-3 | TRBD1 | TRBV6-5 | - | TGTGCCAGCACCGACTCGGGACAGGGTACAGATACGCAGTATTTT | CASTDSGQGTDTQYF
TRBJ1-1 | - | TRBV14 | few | TGTGCCAGCAGGACACAGGGTTATGGTGAAGCTTTCTTT | CASRTQGYGEAFF
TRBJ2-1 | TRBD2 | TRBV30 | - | TGTGCCTGGATTACTAGCGGGAGCCGGTCCTACAATGAGCAGTTCTTC | CAWITSGSRSYNEQFF
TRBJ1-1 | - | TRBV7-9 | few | TGTGCCAGCAGCTTAATGGCGAACACTGAAGCTTTCTTT | CASSLMANTEAFF
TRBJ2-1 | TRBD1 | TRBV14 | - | TGTGCCAGCAGCCAACACAGGGGGCTGGTGTGGAATGAGCAGTTCTTC | CASSQHRGLVWNEQFF
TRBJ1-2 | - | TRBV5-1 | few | TGCGCCAGCAGCTTGGCCGGGAGAACCCATGGCTACACCTTC | CASSLAGRTHGYTF
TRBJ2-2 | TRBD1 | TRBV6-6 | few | TGTGCCAGCAGCGACAGGGGGCGTAGCACCGGGGAGCTGTTTTTT | CASSDRGRSTGELFF
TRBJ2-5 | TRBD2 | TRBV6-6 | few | TGTGCCAGCAGTTACGGTAGGGGAGGGGAGACCCAGTACTTC | CASSYGRGGETQYF
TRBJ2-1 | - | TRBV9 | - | TGTGCCAGCAGCGTAGGTGGGCATTCGGATGAGCAGTTCTTC | CASSVGGHSDEQFF
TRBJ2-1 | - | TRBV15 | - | TGTGCCACCAGCAGCGACCAAGAGGTCGCATACAATGAGCAGTTCTTC | CATSSDQEVAYNEQFF
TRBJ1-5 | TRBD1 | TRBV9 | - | TGTGCCAGCAGCGTAGGGACAGGGGGTGGTGGCAATCAGCCCCAGCATTTT | CASSVGTGGGGNQPQHF
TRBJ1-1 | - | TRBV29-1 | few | TGCAGCGTTCTTGTTGAGTCCACTGAAGCTTTCTTT | CSVLVESTEAFF
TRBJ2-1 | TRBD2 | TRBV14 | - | TGTGCCAGCAGCCAAGGACAGCGGGAGATTAATGAGCAGTTCTTC | CASSQGQREINEQFF
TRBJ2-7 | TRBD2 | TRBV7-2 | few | TGTGCCAGCAGCGGGGGGAGCGGGAGGACCTACGAGCAGTACTTC | CASSGGSGRTYEQYF
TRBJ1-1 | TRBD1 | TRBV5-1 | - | TGCGCCAGCAGCTTGGAGGGACAGGGTTACACTGAAGCTTTCTTT | CASSLEGQGYTEAFF
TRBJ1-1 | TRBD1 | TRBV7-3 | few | TGTGCCAGCAGCTCGACAGGGGGGAACACTGAAGCTTTCTTT | CASSSTGGNTEAFF
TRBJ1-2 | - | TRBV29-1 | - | TGCAGCGTTGAAGGACAGGCGAAGGGCTACACCTTC | CSVEGQAKGYTF
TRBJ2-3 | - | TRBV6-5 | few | TGTGCCAGCAGTTACGGAGTGTCAGATACGCAGTATTTT | CASSYGVSDTQYF
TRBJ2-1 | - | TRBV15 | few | TGTGCCACCCTGGAGGGAGTTGGGAATGAGCAGTTCTTC | CATLEGVGNEQFF
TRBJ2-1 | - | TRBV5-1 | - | TGCGCCAGCAGCCCCAGTGCAGGTGGTACCTACAATGAGCAGTTCTTC | CASSPSAGGTYNEQFF
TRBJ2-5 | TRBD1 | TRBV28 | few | TGTGCCAGCAGATCACTGCGGGACAGGGGGGAGACCCAGTACTTC | CASRSLRDRGETQYF
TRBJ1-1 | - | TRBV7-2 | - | TGTGCCAGCAGCGCCCGAAGCCAGGGGAACACTGAAGCTTTCTTT | CASSARSQGNTEAFF
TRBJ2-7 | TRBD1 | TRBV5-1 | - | TGCGCCAGCAGCTTCGCGGGACAGGGGCCCTACGAGCAGTACTTC | CASSFAGQGPYEQYF
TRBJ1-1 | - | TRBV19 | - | TGTGCCAGTAATAGCCGGACAAGGAACACTGAAGCTTTCTTT | CASNSRTRNTEAFF
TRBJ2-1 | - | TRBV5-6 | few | TGTGCCAGCAGCTTGTACCTCACGAAGGCGGTTGAGCAGTTCTTC | CASSLYLTKAVEQFF
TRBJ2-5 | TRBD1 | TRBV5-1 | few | TGCGCCAGCAGCCCCTTCGACAGGGGCAGAGAGACCCAGTACTTC | CASSPFDRGRETQYF
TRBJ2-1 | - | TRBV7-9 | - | TGTGCCAGCAGCTCCGAAACAGGGAGCCCAGGGTACAATGAGCAGTTCTTC | CASSSETGSPGYNEQFF
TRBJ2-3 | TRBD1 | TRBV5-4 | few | TGTGCCAGCAGCTTGAAGGGACAGGGGTCCACAGATACGCAGTATTTT | CASSLKGQGSTDTQYF
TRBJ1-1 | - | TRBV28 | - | TGTGCCAGCGTACTGGGGGGTGGATTAGCTGAAGCTTTCTTT | CASVLGGGLAEAFF
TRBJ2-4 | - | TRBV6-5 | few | TGTGCCAGCAGGCAGGGGCCGGACATTCAGTACTTC | CASRQGPDIQYF
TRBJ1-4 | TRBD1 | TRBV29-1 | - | TGCAGCGTAGGGGACAGGGCAGGAGAAAAACTGTTTTTT | CSVGDRAGEKLFF
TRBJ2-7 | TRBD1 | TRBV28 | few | TGTGCCAGCGCGACAGGGGTATTCCACGAGCAGTACTTC | CASATGVFHEQYF
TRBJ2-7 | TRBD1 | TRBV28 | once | TGTGCCAGCAGTTTGGGGACAGGGGTATACGAGCAGTACTTC | CASSLGTGVYEQYF
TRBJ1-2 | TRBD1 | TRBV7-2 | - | TGTGCCAGCAGCCAAGATTTAGGGACAGGAACGAACTATGGCTACACCTTC | CASSQDLGTGTNYGYTF
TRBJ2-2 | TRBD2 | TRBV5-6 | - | TGTGCCAGCCGAAGCGGGATTCGAACCGGGGAGCTGTTTTTT | CASRSGIRTGELFF
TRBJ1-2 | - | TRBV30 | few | TGTGCCTGGAGTTTCGGGGGGGCAGGGAGTAACTATGGCTACACCTTC | CAWSFGGAGSNYGYTF
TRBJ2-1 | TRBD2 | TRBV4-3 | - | TGCGCCAGCAGCCAAACGGGGCGGGGGGGCTCCTACAATGAGCAGTTCTTC | CASSQTGRGGSYNEQFF
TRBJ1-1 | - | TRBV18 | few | TGTGCCAGCTCCCCTCGGCAGGGGCAAGATGAAGCTTTCTTT | CASSPRQGQDEAFF